This TCR beta chain was sequenced during a study of blood T cell repertoires in COVID-19. Overall study context: The origin of the acute and convalescent COVID-19 samples was the United States, Italy and Spain. PBMCs, B-cell-depleted T cells, or T cells provided the cDNA or gDNA that made up the material.

Measured with immunoSEQ multiplex PCR; TCRdb has only the in-frame clones, and not every one. In the table there are 260,000 or so clones, 75% to 85% of which are singletons. Germline-derived CDR1 and CDR2 are LNHDA and SQIVND (reference sequence). This CDR3 has 16 residues. V lost 7 bases and J 2 bases, leaving 15 bases between the germline ends. Sequencing used peripheral blood. This TCR was sampled from a woman in her seventies with acute or convalescent COVID-19. The chain couples TRBV19 to TRBJ2-6; D remains ambiguous. CDR3 nucleotides: TGTGCCAGTACCCCCGTTCAGAACGCTGGGGCCAACGTCCTGACTTTC. Translating it yields CASTPVQNAGANVLTF.